The 14 T cell receptor beta chains in this list originate from one sample, sequenced in a study of blood T cells in healthy people across ages. Combining a sample-barcoded 5' primer with a J-beta primer mix, a second PCR ran for about 6 to 12 cycles. One entry per CDR3 protein results from TCRdb running MiXCR on the 5' RACE reads. The sample records roughly 1.5 million distinct CDR3 sequences, approximately 43% being singletons. Material for sequencing was blood. The receptors were sampled from a woman aged 18-29 years in good health.

This chain connects TRBV6-1 to TRBJ1-3; 7 positions match TRBD1. CDR1 and CDR2 (germline): MNHNS, SASEGT. This CDR3 contains 15 residues. The junction had 7 bases not matched to a gene; V was cut back by 8 bases and J by 0 bases. The CDR3 sequence is CASGLGQFSGNTIYF. DNA for the CDR3: TGTGCCAGCGGCCTGGGACAGTTCTCTGGAAACACCATATATTTT.

The J gene is TRBJ1-4, the V gene TRBV19; 8 positions match TRBD1. Trimming at V came to 8 bases and at J to 4 bases, leaving 6 bases not matched to a gene. The CDR3 is 14 amino acids. Germline assignment: CDR1 LNHDA and CDR2 SQIVND (reference sequence). The CDR3 nucleotides are TGTGCCAGTGGACAGGGCGCGCTTAATGAAAAACTGTTTTTT. As protein: CASGQGALNEKLFF.

This clonotype was seen more than once but under ten times. The chain joins TRBV4-1 to TRBJ2-1; no firm D call. The V end was cut by 0 bases, the J end by 0 bases, with 9 bases between. Germline V CDR1 and CDR2: MGHRA, YSYEKL. The CDR3 is made up of 16 amino acids. This CDR3 is CASSQEIASSYNEQFF. The CDR3 DNA reads TGCGCCAGCAGCCAAGAAATAGCAAGCTCCTACAATGAGCAGTTCTTC.

This clonotype came up a few times. The chain combines TRBV4-1 with TRBJ2-3, with a tentative D call TRBD1 (6 bases). The CDR3 totals 17 residues. V was clipped by 0 bases and J by 2 bases, with 15 bases between them. Germline V gene lookup returns CDR1 MGHRA and CDR2 YSYEKL. CDR3 sequence (DNA): TGCGCCAGCAGCCAAGAGGACAGTTTATCCACCACAGATACGCAGTATTTT. It specifies CASSQEDSLSTTDTQYF.

The chain is built from TRBV30 and TRBJ1-2; D unresolved. V shed 5 bases and J shed 5 bases, with 15 bases lying between them. Germline CDR1 GTSNPN, CDR2 SVGIG (reference sequence). CDR3 size: 13 residues. CDR3 nucleotides: TGTGCCTGGGGAGACCCTCCTGGATATGGCTACACCTTC. Its protein is CAWGDPPGYGYTF.

This chain links TRBV6-2 or TRBV6-3 with TRBJ1-6; D gene unclear. V dropped 2 bases and J dropped 0 bases, with 11 bases sitting between them. This CDR3 comprises 17 residues. Per germline, CDR1 MNHEY and CDR2 SVGEGT. The CDR3 DNA is TGTGCCAGCAGTTACATCTCAACGAGCTCCTATAATTCACCCCTCCACTTT. It codes for CASSYISTSSYNSPLHF.

This chain joins TRBV12-3 or TRBV12-4 and TRBJ1-5; D may be TRBD1 (6 bases). The CDR3 totals 16 residues. The V and J ends lost 1 base and 4 bases respectively, with 14 bases between them. CDR3 sequence reads: CASSLGPQGPNQPQHF. Written as DNA, the CDR3 is TGTGCCAGCAGTTTAGGCCCACAGGGTCCGAATCAGCCCCAGCATTTT.

This clonotype has only a few counts. This chain joins TRBV7-2 and TRBJ2-6; unclear D gene. This CDR3 comprises 16 residues. Germline V gives CDR1 SGHTA, CDR2 FQGNSA. Trimming left V 1 base short and J 2 bases short, with 9 bases between. CDR3 protein: CASSLGGFAGANVLTF. Here the CDR3 DNA reads TGTGCCAGCAGCTTAGGCGGATTTGCTGGGGCCAACGTCCTGACTTTC.

This chain links TRBV30 with TRBJ2-5; the match to TRBD2 covers 10 bases. This CDR3 region has 14 residues. With 6 bases clipped from V and 11 bases from J, the junction kept 15 bases outside the gene matches. The germline CDR1 and CDR2 sequences are GTSNPN and SVGIG (reference sequence). The CDR3 nucleotides read TGTGCCTGTTCGGGACTAGCGACACACAATGAGCAGTACTTC. It encodes CACSGLATHNEQYF.

This clonotype was counted a few times. The V call is TRBV10-3, the J call TRBJ2-1; TRBD2 matches 11 bases. Germline values: CDR1 ENHRY, CDR2 SYGVKD. Trimming took 9 bases from V and 7 from J; bases not matched to a gene: 5. This CDR3 contains 13 residues. CDR3 amino acids: CAIFSGGENEQFF. CDR3 nucleotides: TGTGCCATATTTAGCGGGGGGGAAAATGAGCAGTTCTTC.

Only a few counts were recorded for this clonotype. The chain uses TRBV20-1 and TRBJ2-7; weak D call: TRBD1 (5 bases). Per the germline V gene, CDR1 is DFQATT and CDR2 is SNEGSKA (reference sequence). Trimming removed 0 bases from V and 3 bases from J, with 12 bases in between. The CDR3 runs 14 residues. The CDR3 loop is CSARDPRTYYEQYF. DNA of the CDR3: TGCAGTGCTAGAGATCCCCGGACATACTACGAGCAGTACTTC.

The chain joins TRBV9 to TRBJ2-1; TRBD1 agrees at 11 bases. The CDR3 length is 16 residues. Per germline, CDR1 SGDLS and CDR2 YYNGEE. Unmatched junction bases numbered 2, after V lost 0 bases and J lost 3 bases. Here the CDR3 DNA reads TGTGCCAGCAGCGTAGCCGGGACAGGGGGCTACAATGAGCAGTTCTTC. Residues: CASSVAGTGGYNEQFF.

A few counts support this clonotype. This chain links TRBV3-1 with TRBJ2-1; the match to TRBD2 covers 13 bases. The CDR3 is made up of 16 amino acids. Losses at the gene ends were 5 bases for V and 6 bases for J; bases not matched to a gene: 7. Germline V gives CDR1 LGHDT, CDR2 YNNKEL (reference sequence). Here the CDR3 DNA reads TGTGCCAGCAGCGCTGAGACTAGCGGGGGGCCCAATGAGCAGTTCTTC. As protein: CASSAETSGGPNEQFF.

With regard to this clonotype: The junction shows a germline mismatch at one end, possibly a read error. The chain carries TRBV4-3 and TRBJ2-1; D is possibly TRBD1 or TRBD2 (6 bases each). The CDR3 runs to 18 residues. CDR1 and CDR2 (germline): LGHNA, YSLEER. CDR3 sequence: CASSQDLGGAEFYNDQFF. The CDR3 region has the DNA TGCGCCAGCAGCCAAGACTTGGGGGGCGCTGAGTTTTACAATGACCAGTTCTTC.